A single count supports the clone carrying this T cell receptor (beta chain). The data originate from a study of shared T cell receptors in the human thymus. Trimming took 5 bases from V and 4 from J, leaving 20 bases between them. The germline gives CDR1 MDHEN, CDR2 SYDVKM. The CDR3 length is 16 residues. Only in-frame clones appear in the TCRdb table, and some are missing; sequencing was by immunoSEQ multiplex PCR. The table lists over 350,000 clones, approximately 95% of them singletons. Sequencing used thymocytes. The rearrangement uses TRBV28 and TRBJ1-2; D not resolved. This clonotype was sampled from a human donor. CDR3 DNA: TGTGCCAGCAGTGAGACCCTCCACCGGCCGACCTATGGCTACACCTTC. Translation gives CASSETLHRPTYGYTF.